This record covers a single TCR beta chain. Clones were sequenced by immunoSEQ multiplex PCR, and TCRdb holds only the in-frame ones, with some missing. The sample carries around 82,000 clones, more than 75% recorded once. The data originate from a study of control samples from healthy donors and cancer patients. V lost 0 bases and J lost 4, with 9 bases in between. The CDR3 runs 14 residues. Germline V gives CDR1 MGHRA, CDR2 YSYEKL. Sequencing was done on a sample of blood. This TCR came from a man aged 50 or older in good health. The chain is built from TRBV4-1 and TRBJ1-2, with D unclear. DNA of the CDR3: TGCGCCAGCAGCCAAGACCGGAGCTTCTATGGCTACACCTTC. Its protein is CASSQDRSFYGYTF.